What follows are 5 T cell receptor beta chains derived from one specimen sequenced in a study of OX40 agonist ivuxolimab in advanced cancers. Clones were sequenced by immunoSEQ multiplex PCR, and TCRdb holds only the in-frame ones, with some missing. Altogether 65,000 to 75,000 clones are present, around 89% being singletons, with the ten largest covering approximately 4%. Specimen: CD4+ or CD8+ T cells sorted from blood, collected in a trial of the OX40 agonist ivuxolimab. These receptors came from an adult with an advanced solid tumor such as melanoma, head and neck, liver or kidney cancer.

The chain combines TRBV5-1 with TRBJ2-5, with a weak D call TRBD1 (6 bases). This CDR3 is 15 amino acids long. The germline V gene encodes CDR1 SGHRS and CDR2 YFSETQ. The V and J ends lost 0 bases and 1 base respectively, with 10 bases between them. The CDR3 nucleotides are TGCGCCAGCAGCTTGGCCACAGGGATCCAAGAGACCCAGTACTTC. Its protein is CASSLATGIQETQYF.

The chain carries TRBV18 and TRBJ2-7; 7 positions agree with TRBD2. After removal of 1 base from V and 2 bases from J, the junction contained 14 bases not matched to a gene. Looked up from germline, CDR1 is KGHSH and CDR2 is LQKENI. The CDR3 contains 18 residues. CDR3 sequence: CASSPLVLLAELPYEQYF. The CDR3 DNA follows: TGTGCCAGCTCACCACTCGTCTTGCTAGCGGAACTCCCCTACGAGCAGTACTTC.

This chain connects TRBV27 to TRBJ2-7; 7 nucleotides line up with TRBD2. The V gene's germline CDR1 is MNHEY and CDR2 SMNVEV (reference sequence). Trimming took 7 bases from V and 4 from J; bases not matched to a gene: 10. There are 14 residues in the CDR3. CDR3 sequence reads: CASTRAGEIYEQYF. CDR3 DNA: TGTGCCAGCACCCGGGCGGGAGAGATTTACGAGCAGTACTTC.

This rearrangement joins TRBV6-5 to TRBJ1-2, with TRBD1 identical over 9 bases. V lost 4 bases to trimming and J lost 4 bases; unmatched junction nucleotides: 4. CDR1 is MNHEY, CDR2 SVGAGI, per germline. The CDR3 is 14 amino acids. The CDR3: CASSSGTGLYGYTF. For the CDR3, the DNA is TGTGCCAGCAGTTCCGGGACAGGGCTCTATGGCTACACCTTC.

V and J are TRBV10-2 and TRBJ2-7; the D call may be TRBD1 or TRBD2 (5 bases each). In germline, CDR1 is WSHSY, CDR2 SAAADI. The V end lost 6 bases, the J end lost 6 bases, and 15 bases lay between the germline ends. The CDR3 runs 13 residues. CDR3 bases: TGCGCCAGCAGCAAGCAGGGAGCCCCCGAGCAGTACTTC. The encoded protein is CASSKQGAPEQYF.